This TCR beta chain was sequenced during a study of blood T cells in healthy people across ages. Study-level findings and limits: A roughly linear age-dependent decrease characterized TCR beta diversity per million T cells.

Concerning this clonotype itself: Antigen unknown.

Next came a second PCR, run for roughly 6 to 11 cycles, which used a sample-barcoded 5' primer along with a J-beta primer mix. TCRdb used MiXCR to reprocess the 5' RACE reads, holding one entry per CDR3 protein. The repertoire holds 1.5 million to 1.9 million distinct CDR3 sequences, 40% to 45% seen once, with under 5% in the top ten. The receptor was derived from a woman under 30 in good health. Sequenced sample: blood.

The CDR3 here is CASSYLAGEQETQYF. DNA of the CDR3: TGTGCCAGCAGTTATCTGGCGGGGGAGCAAGAGACCCAGTACTTC. The chain has TRBV6-5 and TRBJ2-5, with 7 nucleotides matching TRBD2. Germline values: CDR1 MNHEY, CDR2 SVGAGI. V lost 3 bases, J lost 2 bases, and 6 bases stayed unmatched. This CDR3 contains 15 residues.